This T cell receptor beta chain appears in the sequencing data of a study of OX40 agonist ivuxolimab in advanced cancers. On this clone itself: The antigen is unknown.

The CDR3 consists of 16 residues. CDR1 SGHRS and CDR2 YFSETQ come from the germline V gene. J gave up 3 bases and V 5 bases, and 13 bases lay outside the gene matches. Broader study findings: Some patients without response likewise showed low normalized clonal expansion. Among the lowest peripheral clonal expansion occurred in 0.1-3.0 mg/kg partial responders. CD8+ T cells averaged more expanded clones than CD4+. Clonal expansion by week 6 occurred in CD4+ and CD8+ blood T cells (at 0.1 to 3.0 mg/kg).

Measured with immunoSEQ multiplex PCR; TCRdb has only the in-frame clones, and not every one. Among about 12,000 clones listed, 80% were seen once. The chain is built from TRBV5-1 and TRBJ1-2; 7 nucleotides match TRBD1. Sequences were derived from CD4+ or CD8+ T cells sorted from blood, sampled in a trial of the OX40 agonist ivuxolimab. This sequence was found in an adult with an advanced solid tumor such as melanoma, head and neck, liver or kidney cancer. This chain's CDR3 is CASSFFLRGLDYGYTF. In nucleotides, the CDR3 is TGCGCCAGCAGTTTTTTTTTAAGGGGGCTGGACTATGGCTACACCTTC.